These 15 T cell receptor beta chains originate from one sample sequenced in a study of identical twins. TCRdb itself ran the 5' RACE reads through MiXCR, one entry per CDR3 protein. The sample includes 640,000 or so distinct CDR3 sequences, 5.5% to 6.5% of them seen just once. Sequencing was done on a sample of naive T cells sorted from blood. The receptors shown here come from a man aged 18-30 years in good health.

This clonotype was seen many times. The chain couples TRBV7-7 to TRBJ2-3; a possible D gene is TRBD2 (6 bases). The germline V and J ends were trimmed by 3 bases and 0 bases, with 10 bases remaining between them. This CDR3 spans 15 amino acids. Germline-derived CDR1 and CDR2 are SSHAT and FNYEAQ (reference sequence). The CDR3 loop is CASSFHGGSTDTQYF. CDR3 bases: TGTGCCAGCAGCTTCCACGGGGGAAGCACAGATACGCAGTATTTT. Variable domain in full (rest from reference TRBV7-7 and TRBJ2-3): GAGVSQSPRYKVTKRGQDVTLRCDPISSHATLYWYQQALGQGPEFLTYFNYEAQPDKSGLPSDRFSAERPEGSISTLTIQRTEQRDSAMYRCASSFHGGSTDTQYFGPGTRLTVL.

This clonotype has ten or more counts. The rearrangement uses TRBV28 and TRBJ2-1; 7 positions match TRBD1. The CDR3 totals 13 residues. Germline lookup yields CDR1 MDHEN and CDR2 SYDVKM. V lost 6 bases to trimming and J lost 8 bases; unmatched junction nucleotides: 7. This CDR3 is CASRGGDSHEQFF. DNA of the CDR3: TGTGCCAGCAGAGGGGGCGACAGTCATGAGCAGTTCTTC.

This clonotype was counted a few times. The chain combines TRBV7-2 with TRBJ1-1; D is unresolved. Germline lookup yields CDR1 SGHTA and CDR2 FQGNSA. V shed 5 bases and J shed 1 base, with 11 bases lying between them. The length of the CDR3 is 14 residues. The CDR3 sequence: CASSTPRENTEAFF. CDR3 nucleotide sequence: TGTGCCAGCAGCACCCCCCGAGAGAACACTGAAGCTTTCTTT.

This clonotype was observed at least ten times. The chain recombines TRBV29-1 with TRBJ2-5; D not certain. The CDR3 has 12 amino acids. V was trimmed by 4 bases and J by 0 bases, leaving 6 bases between them. Germline-derived CDR1 and CDR2 are SQVTM and ANQGSEA. The CDR3, as DNA: TGCAGCGTTGGGGCGAACCAAGAGACCCAGTACTTC. This sequence encodes CSVGANQETQYF. The whole variable domain, remainder taken from reference TRBV29-1 and TRBJ2-5, is SAVISQKPSRDICQRGTSLTIQCQVDSQVTMMFWYRQQPGQSLTLIATANQGSEATYESGFVIDKFPISRPNLTFSTLTVSNMSPEDSSIYLCSVGANQETQYFGPGTRLLVL.

This clonotype was counted at least ten times. The chain employs TRBV7-2 and TRBJ1-5, with TRBD1 identical over 8 bases. The V gene end was trimmed by 5 bases and the J gene end by 4 bases; junction bases not matched to a gene: 4. This CDR3 contains 14 residues. Germline loops: CDR1 SGHTA, CDR2 FQGNSA. The CDR3, as DNA: TGTGCCAGCAGCATACAGGGGGGGAATCAGCCCCAGCATTTT. This translates into CASSIQGGNQPQHF.

There are many counts of this clonotype. CDR3 sequence reads: CASSIGLGLASTYEQYV. CDR3 DNA sequence: TGTGCCAGTAGTATTGGGTTAGGACTAGCGAGCACCTACGAGCAGTACGTC. J is TRBJ2-7 and V is TRBV19; the match to TRBD2 covers 9 bases. The junction had 11 bases not matched to a gene; V was cut back by 3 bases and J by 2 bases. CDR3 length equals 17 residues. Looked up from germline, CDR1 is LNHDA and CDR2 is SQIVND (reference sequence).

This clonotype occurred many times. The rearrangement joins TRBV9 to TRBJ2-3, with D perhaps TRBD1 or TRBD2 (5 bases each). This CDR3 region has 13 residues. Trimming stripped 4 bases from V and 6 bases from J, with 12 bases between. Germline V CDR1 and CDR2: SGDLS, YYNGEE. CDR3 amino acids: CASSTGAPDTQYF. The CDR3, as DNA: TGTGCCAGCAGCACCGGGGCCCCGGATACGCAGTATTTT.

The chain is built from TRBV28 and TRBJ2-3; 8 bases agree with TRBD2. In germline, CDR1 is MDHEN, CDR2 SYDVKM. The CDR3 covers 15 residues. V lost 2 bases and J lost 3; bases outside the gene matches: 4. The CDR3 sequence is CASSLPGGGTDTQYF. In nucleotides, the CDR3 is TGTGCCAGCAGTTTACCGGGAGGGGGGACAGATACGCAGTATTTT.

This clonotype occurred a few times. The genes are TRBV12-3 or TRBV12-4 and TRBJ1-1; perhaps TRBD1 as D (6 bases). Trimming removed 4 bases at V and 7 bases at J, with 13 bases between. The CDR3 is made up of 13 amino acids. CDR3 DNA sequence: TGTGCCAGCAGTTATACTGGACAGATTGAAGCTTTCTTT. Amino acid sequence: CASSYTGQIEAFF.

The chain links TRBV12-3 or TRBV12-4 to TRBJ1-1, with 10 bases identical to TRBD1. The CDR3 has 16 residues. J was trimmed by 7 bases and V by 4 bases; bases with no gene match: 12. CDR3 in amino acids: CASSSPDRDRGLEAFF. DNA of the CDR3: TGTGCCAGCAGTTCACCAGACCGGGACAGGGGCCTTGAAGCTTTCTTT.

At least ten counts were recorded for this clonotype. The chain joins TRBV4-1 to TRBJ2-7; a weak D match, TRBD2 (5 bases). Germline CDR1 is MGHRA and CDR2 is YSYEKL. V lost 3 bases and J 7 bases, leaving 10 bases between the germline ends. The CDR3 sequence is 12 residues long. The CDR3 DNA is TGCGCCAGCAGCCAGGAGAGGGCAGAGCAGTACGTC. Translation: CASSQERAEQYV.

V usage is TRBV28 and J usage is TRBJ2-1, with D hard to call. The germline V gene has CDR1 MDHEN and CDR2 SYDVKM. The CDR3 extends over 16 amino acids. V lost 3 bases to trimming and J lost 1 base, with 13 bases between them. The CDR3 sequence is CASSLGSRRSYNEQFF. CDR3 bases: TGTGCCAGCAGTTTGGGCAGCCGGCGGTCCTACAATGAGCAGTTCTTC.

In regard to this clonotype: Given a much more abundant clone one base away, this may be a read error. The conserved phenylalanine or tryptophan is not found at the CDR3 terminus, so this likely reflects a read error. The V gene is TRBV11-3, the J gene TRBJ2-1; 9 positions match TRBD2. This CDR3 contains 16 residues. Germline CDR1 is SGHNT and CDR2 is YENEEA. V gave up 5 bases and J gave up 4 bases; unmatched junction bases: 9. Written as DNA, the CDR3 is TGTGCCAGCAGCCTAGCCCTAGCGGGAACTTACAATGAGCAGTTCTGC. This sequence encodes CASSLALAGTYNEQFC.

This clonotype has ten or more counts. The genes are TRBV29-1 and TRBJ2-7, with D tentatively TRBD1 (5 bases). CDR1 is SQVTM and CDR2 is ANQGSEA in the germline V gene. V dropped 4 bases and J dropped 3 bases, with 13 bases sitting between them. The CDR3 totals 13 residues. CDR3 loop: CSVGGSPIYEQYF. As DNA, the CDR3 is TGCAGCGTTGGGGGCTCTCCCATCTACGAGCAGTACTTC.

This clonotype was observed many times. The V call is TRBV12-5, the J call TRBJ1-1; D remains ambiguous. CDR1 LGHNT and CDR2 FRNRAP come from the germline V gene. The CDR3 consists of 11 residues. The V gene lost 1 base and the J gene lost 4 bases, with 1 base spanning the gap. DNA of the CDR3: TGTGCTAGTGGTTTGGGCACTGAAGCTTTCTTT. It codes for CASGLGTEAFF.